Shown below are 3 T cell receptor beta chains from a single sample sequenced in a study of T cell changes during pregnancy in multiple sclerosis. Data came from immunoSEQ multiplex PCR; TCRdb stores just in-frame clones and leaves some out. Among roughly 51,000 clones, 94% were seen once, and the ten largest hold about 5.5%. This material consisted of CD8+ T cells from peripheral blood mononuclear cells, taken before pregnancy. The receptors shown here come from a female donor with multiple sclerosis, enrolled in a pregnancy study.

The chain carries TRBV5-5 and TRBJ2-7, with D possibly being TRBD2 (7 bases). V shed 4 bases and J shed 0 bases, with 17 bases lying between them. Germline assignment: CDR1 SGHKS and CDR2 YYEKEE (reference sequence). The CDR3 is 16 amino acids. The CDR3 here is CASSGGGLASSYEQYF. The CDR3 DNA is TGTGCCAGCAGCGGGGGGGGGCTAGCGAGCTCCTACGAGCAGTACTTC.

The V gene is TRBV6-5, the J gene TRBJ1-1; 8 bases are shared with TRBD1. With 7 bases clipped from V and 5 bases from J, the junction kept 9 bases outside the gene matches. CDR3 length: 14 amino acids. The germline gives CDR1 MNHEY, CDR2 SVGAGI. CDR3 in amino acids: CASMGTGGETEAFF. CDR3 DNA: TGTGCCAGCATGGGCACAGGGGGGGAAACTGAAGCTTTCTTT.

The V gene is TRBV28, the J gene TRBJ2-2, with 9 bases aligning to TRBD1. V shed 6 bases, J shed 3 bases, and the junction held 8 bases outside the gene matches. The CDR3 has 16 residues. Germline V CDR1 and CDR2: MDHEN, SYDVKM. CDR3 DNA: TGTGCCAGCAGGGGGTTTGGGACAGGGTACACCGGGGAGCTGTTTTTT. Its translation is CASRGFGTGYTGELFF. Full variable domain (missing parts from reference TRBV28 and TRBJ2-2): DVKVTQSSRYLVKRTGEKVFLECVQDMDHENMFWYRQDPGLGLRLIYFSYDVKMKEKGDIPEGYSVSREKKERFSLILESASTNQTSMYLCASRGFGTGYTGELFFGEGSRLTVL.